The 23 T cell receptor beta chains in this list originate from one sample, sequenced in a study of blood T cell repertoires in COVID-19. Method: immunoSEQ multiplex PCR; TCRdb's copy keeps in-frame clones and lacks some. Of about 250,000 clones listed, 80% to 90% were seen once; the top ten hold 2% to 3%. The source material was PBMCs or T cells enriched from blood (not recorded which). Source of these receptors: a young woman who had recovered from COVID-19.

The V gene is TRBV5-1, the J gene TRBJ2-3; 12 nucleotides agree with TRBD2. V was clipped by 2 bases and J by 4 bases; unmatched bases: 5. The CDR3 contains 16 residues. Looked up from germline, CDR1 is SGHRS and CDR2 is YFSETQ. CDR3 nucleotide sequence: TGCGCCAGCAGCTTACTAGCGGGGGGTACGTCAGATACGCAGTATTTT. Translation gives CASSLLAGGTSDTQYF.

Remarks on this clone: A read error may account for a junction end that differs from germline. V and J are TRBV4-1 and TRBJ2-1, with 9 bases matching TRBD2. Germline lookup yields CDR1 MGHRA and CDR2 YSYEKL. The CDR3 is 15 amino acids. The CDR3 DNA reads TGCGCCAGCAGACAAGCGGGGGGCTCCTACAATGAGCAGTTCTTC. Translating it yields CASRQAGGSYNEQFF.

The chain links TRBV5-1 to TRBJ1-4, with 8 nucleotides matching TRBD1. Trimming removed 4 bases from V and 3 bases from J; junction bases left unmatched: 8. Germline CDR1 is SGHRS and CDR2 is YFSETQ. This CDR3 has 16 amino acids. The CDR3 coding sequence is TGCGCCAGCAGCGTAATAACAGGGGGTTCTAATGAAAAACTGTTTTTT. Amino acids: CASSVITGGSNEKLFF.

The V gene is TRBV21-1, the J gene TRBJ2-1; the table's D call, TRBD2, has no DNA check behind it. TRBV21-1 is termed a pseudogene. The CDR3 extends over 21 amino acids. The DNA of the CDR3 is TGTGCCAGCAGCAATGAGGCTTTTGGAGGGGCGGGGCGCAGGGTCTACAATGAGCAGTTCTTC. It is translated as CASSNEAFGGAGRRVYNEQFF.

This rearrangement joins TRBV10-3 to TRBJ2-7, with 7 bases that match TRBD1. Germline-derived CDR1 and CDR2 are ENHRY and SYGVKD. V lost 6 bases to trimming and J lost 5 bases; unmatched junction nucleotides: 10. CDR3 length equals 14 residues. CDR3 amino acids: CAISKDRENDEQYF. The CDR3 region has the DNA TGTGCCATCAGCAAAGACAGGGAAAACGACGAGCAGTACTTC.

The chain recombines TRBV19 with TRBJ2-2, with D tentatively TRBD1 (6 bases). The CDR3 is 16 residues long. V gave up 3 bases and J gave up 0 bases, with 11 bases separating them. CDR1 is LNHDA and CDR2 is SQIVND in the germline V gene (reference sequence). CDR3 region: CASSMEDSTNTGELFF. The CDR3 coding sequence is TGTGCCAGTAGTATGGAGGACAGTACGAACACCGGGGAGCTGTTTTTT.

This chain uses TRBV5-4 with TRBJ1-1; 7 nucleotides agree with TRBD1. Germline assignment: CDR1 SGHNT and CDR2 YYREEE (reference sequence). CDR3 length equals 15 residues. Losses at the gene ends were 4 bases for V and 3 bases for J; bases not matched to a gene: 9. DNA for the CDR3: TGTGCCAGCAGCCCTTTACAGGGGACGGACACTGAAGCTTTCTTT. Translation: CASSPLQGTDTEAFF.

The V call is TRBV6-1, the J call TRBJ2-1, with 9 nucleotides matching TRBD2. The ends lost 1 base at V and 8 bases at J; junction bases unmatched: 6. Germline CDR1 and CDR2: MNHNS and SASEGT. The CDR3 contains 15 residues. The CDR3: CASSEGGLATYEQFF. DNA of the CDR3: TGTGCCAGCAGTGAAGGGGGACTAGCCACATATGAGCAGTTCTTC.

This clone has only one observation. The DNA of the CDR3 is TGCGCCAGCAGCCAAGATGGACAGGGGAGAGATTGGCCCCAGCATTTT. The encoded protein is CASSQDGQGRDWPQHF. V usage is TRBV4-1 and J usage is TRBJ1-5; 9 bases are shared with TRBD1. The germline V gene encodes CDR1 MGHRA and CDR2 YSYEKL. The CDR3 runs 16 residues. Trimming removed 0 bases from V and 9 bases from J; junction bases left unmatched: 9.

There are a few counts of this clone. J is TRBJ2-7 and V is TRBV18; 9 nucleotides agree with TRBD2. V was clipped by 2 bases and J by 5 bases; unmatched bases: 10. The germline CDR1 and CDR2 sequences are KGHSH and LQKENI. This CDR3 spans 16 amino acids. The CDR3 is CASSPSVSGGSNEQYF. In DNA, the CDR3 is TGTGCCAGCTCACCATCAGTTAGCGGGGGTTCGAACGAGCAGTACTTC.

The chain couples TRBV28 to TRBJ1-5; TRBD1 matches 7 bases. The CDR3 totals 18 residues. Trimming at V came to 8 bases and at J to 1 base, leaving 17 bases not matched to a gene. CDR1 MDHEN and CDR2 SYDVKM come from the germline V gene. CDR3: CASYRRVTQGKSNQPQHF. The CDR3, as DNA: TGTGCCAGCTACCGGCGGGTCACACAGGGGAAGAGCAATCAGCCCCAGCATTTT.

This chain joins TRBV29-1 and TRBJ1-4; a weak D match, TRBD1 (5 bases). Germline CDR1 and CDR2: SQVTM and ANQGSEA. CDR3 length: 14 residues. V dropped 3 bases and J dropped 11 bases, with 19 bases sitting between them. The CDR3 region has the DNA TGCAGCGTTGAGGGAAGGGCCGGGGGTGGCAAACTGTTTTTT. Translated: CSVEGRAGGGKLFF.

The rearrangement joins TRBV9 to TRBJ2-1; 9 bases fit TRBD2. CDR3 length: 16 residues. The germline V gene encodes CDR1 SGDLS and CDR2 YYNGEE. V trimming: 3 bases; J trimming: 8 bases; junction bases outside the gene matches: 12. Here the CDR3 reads CASSGIAGGPGDEQFF. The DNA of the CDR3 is TGTGCCAGCAGCGGTATCGCGGGGGGGCCTGGGGATGAGCAGTTCTTC. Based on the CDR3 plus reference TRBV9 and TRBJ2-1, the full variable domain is DSGVTQTPKHLITATGQRVTLRCSPRSGDLSVYWYQQSLDQGLQFLIQYYNGEERAKGNILERFSAQQFPDLHSELNLSSLELGDSALYFCASSGIAGGPGDEQFFGPGTRLTVL.

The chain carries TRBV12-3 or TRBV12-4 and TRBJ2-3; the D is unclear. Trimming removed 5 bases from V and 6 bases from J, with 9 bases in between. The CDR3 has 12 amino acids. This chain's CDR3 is CASSDSQDTQYF. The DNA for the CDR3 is TGTGCCAGCAGTGACTCCCAGGATACGCAGTATTTT.

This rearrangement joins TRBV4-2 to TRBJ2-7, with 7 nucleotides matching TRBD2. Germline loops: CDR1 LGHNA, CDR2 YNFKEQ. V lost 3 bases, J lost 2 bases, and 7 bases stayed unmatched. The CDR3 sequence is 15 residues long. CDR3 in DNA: TGTGCCAGCAGCCAGGGGGGGGAGGAACCCTACGAGCAGTACTTC. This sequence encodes CASSQGGEEPYEQYF.

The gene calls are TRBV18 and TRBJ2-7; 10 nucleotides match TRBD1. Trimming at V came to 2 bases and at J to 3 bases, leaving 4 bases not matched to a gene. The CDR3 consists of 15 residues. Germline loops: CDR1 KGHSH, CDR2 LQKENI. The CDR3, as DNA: TGTGCCAGCTCACCAGGACAGGGGGACATCTACGAGCAGTACTTC. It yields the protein CASSPGQGDIYEQYF. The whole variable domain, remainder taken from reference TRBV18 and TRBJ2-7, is NAGVMQNPRHLVRRRGQEARLRCSPMKGHSHVYWYRQLPEEGLKFMVYLQKENIIDESGMPKERFSAEFPKEGPSILRIQQVVRGDSAAYFCASSPGQGDIYEQYFGPGTRLTVT.

Here the CDR3 reads CASSLDRDNSPLHF. The CDR3 DNA sequence: TGCGCCAGCAGCTTGGACAGGGATAATTCACCCCTCCACTTT. The rearrangement uses TRBV5-1 and TRBJ1-6, with D possibly matching TRBD1 (6 bases). The CDR3 extends over 14 amino acids. Germline V gives CDR1 SGHRS, CDR2 YFSETQ. Trimming stripped 0 bases from V and 5 bases from J, with 6 bases between.

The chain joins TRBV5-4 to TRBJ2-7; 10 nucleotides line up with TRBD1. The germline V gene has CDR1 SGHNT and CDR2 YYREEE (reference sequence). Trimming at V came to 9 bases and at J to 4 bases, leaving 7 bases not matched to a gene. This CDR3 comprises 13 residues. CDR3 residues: CATRVGQGYEQYF. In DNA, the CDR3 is TGTGCCACGCGGGTGGGACAGGGGTACGAGCAGTACTTC.

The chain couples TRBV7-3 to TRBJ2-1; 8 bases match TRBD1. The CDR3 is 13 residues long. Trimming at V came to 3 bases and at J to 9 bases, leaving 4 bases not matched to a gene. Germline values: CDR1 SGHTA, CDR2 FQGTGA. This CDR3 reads CASSFQGASEQFF. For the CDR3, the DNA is TGTGCCAGCAGCTTTCAGGGGGCAAGTGAGCAGTTCTTC.

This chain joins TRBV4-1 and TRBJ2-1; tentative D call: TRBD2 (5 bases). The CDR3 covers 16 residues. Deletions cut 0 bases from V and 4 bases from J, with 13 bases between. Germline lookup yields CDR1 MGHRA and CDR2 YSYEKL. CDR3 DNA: TGCGCCAGCAGCCAAGAATCGGGGAGAGATTACAATGAGCAGTTCTTC. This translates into CASSQESGRDYNEQFF.

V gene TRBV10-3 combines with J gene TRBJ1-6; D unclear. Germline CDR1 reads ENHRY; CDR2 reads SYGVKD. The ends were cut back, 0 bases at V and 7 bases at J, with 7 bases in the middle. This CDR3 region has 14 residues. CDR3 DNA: TGTGCCATCAGTGAGTCCGAGAGGAATTCACCCCTCCACTTT. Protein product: CAISESERNSPLHF.

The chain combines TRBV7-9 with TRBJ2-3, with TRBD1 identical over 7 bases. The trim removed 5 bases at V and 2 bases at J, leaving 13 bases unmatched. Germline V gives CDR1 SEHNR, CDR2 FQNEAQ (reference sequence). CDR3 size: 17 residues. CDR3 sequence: CASSPTGQAILTDTQYF. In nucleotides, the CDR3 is TGTGCCAGCAGCCCAACCGGACAGGCGATACTCACAGATACGCAGTATTTT.

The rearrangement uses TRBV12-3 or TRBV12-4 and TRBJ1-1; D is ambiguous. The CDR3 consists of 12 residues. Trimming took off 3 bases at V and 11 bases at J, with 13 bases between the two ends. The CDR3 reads CASSLVPNGAFF. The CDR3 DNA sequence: TGTGCCAGCAGTTTGGTGCCGAACGGGGCTTTCTTT.